Described below is a single TCR beta chain sequence and its context. It was with 60 Vbeta and 13 Jbeta primers that the PCR ran. Clones were read by immunoSEQ multiplex PCR, and TCRdb kept only the in-frame ones, dropping some. The repertoire holds approximately 200,000 clones, with less than 85% as singletons. This sample was taken from a study of cytomegalovirus exposure and HLA in healthy donors. What was sequenced was PBMCs. The TCR sequence derives from a girl aged 10 to 17 in good health and CMV-seropositive.

The CDR3 DNA sequence: TGTGCCAGCAGCTTAACAACCGGGGTCGGCAATCAGCCCCAGCATTTT. Translating it yields CASSLTTGVGNQPQHF. The V call is TRBV11-2, the J call TRBJ1-5; D ambiguous. CDR3 length equals 16 residues. Germline CDR1 and CDR2: SGHAT and FQNNGV. The V and J ends lost 2 bases and 2 bases respectively, with 13 bases between them.